This is a list of T cell receptor beta chains from one sample in a study of blood T cell repertoires in COVID-19. The table came from immunoSEQ multiplex PCR; TCRdb's copy has only in-frame clones and leaves some out. This sample has 300,000 to 400,000 clones, with about 87% found just once. Specimen: peripheral blood. The receptors derive from a human donor in a cohort sampled during active COVID-19. The CDR3 runs from the conserved cysteine through the conserved F or W. D genes are given only for firm matches. Size is stated for part of the rows, as once, few or many counts, or as a class when the clone is expanded.

d_call	v_call	clone_size	j_call	cdr3_nt	cdr3_aa
TRBD1	TRBV28	-	TRBJ1-5	TGTGCCAGCAGTTTATCTGGGACAGGGTTTTACAGCAATCAGCCCCAGCATTTT	CASSLSGTGFYSNQPQHF
-	TRBV6-4	-	TRBJ2-7	TGTGCCAGCAGTGACCAGTACCGGGCCTACGAGCAGTACTTC	CASSDQYRAYEQYF
-	TRBV2	-	TRBJ1-1	TGTGCCAGCAAGAGGGGGGGTGGCAGGAACACTGAAGCTTTCTTT	CASKRGGGRNTEAFF
TRBD1	TRBV15	-	TRBJ1-2	TGTGCCACCAGCAGGACAGGGGGCCCCGCCGGCTACACCTTC	CATSRTGGPAGYTF
-	TRBV5-6	-	TRBJ2-7	TGTGCCAGCAGAAAATTCCCGGGCTCCTACGAGCAGTACTTC	CASRKFPGSYEQYF
-	TRBV2	-	TRBJ1-1	TGTGCCAGCAGCCCCTCAGTCCTAGCGGGCACTGAAGCTTTCTTT	CASSPSVLAGTEAFF
TRBD1	TRBV11-3	-	TRBJ2-1	TGTGCCAGCAGCTTAGCACCGGGACAGAATCAGTTCTTC	CASSLAPGQNQFF
-	TRBV18	-	TRBJ2-2	TGTGCCAGCTCACCAAGCGTGGTTGCCACCGGGGAGCTGTTTTTT	CASSPSVVATGELFF
TRBD2	TRBV7-9	-	TRBJ2-5	TGTGCCAGCAGCTTAGCCTTACTAACTAGCGGGAGACAAGAGACCCAGTACTTC	CASSLALLTSGRQETQYF
TRBD1	TRBV4-1	-	TRBJ2-7	TGCGCCAGCAGCCAAGACGACCTTTGGACAGGGCAAAACTCCTACGAGCAGTACTTC	CASSQDDLWTGQNSYEQYF
-	TRBV28	-	TRBJ2-1	TGTGCCAGCAGTTCCACTCAACCCATGGTCTTC	CASSSTQPMVF
TRBD2	TRBV19	once	TRBJ2-5	TGTGCCAGTAGTACCGACCCTAGCGGGGGGGCCGAGACCCAGTACTTC	CASSTDPSGGAETQYF
-	TRBV9	-	TRBJ1-1	TGTGCCAGCAGCGTAGGAGACAGCCACACTGAAGCTTTCTTT	CASSVGDSHTEAFF
TRBD1	TRBV5-1	once	TRBJ1-6	TGCGCCAGCAGAGAGGGGACAGGTGGTAATTCACCCCTCCACTTT	CASREGTGGNSPLHF